These 23 T cell receptor beta chains were sequenced from one sample in a study of PD-1 blockade in classical Hodgkin lymphoma. Every patient experienced relapse after autologous stem cell transplantation, and brentuximab vedotin exposure varied. Measured with immunoSEQ multiplex PCR; TCRdb has only the in-frame clones, and not every one. The table has 84,000 or so clones, 92% seen once; the top ten hold over 2%. The source material was peripheral blood mononuclear cells (PBMCs), sampled before the second cycle of nivolumab. Receptor source: a human donor with classical Hodgkin lymphoma.

The chain couples TRBV27 to TRBJ1-2; unclear D gene. CDR3 length: 15 residues. Germline loops: CDR1 MNHEY, CDR2 SMNVEV (reference sequence). V lost 3 bases to trimming and J lost 7 bases, with 18 bases between them. Here the CDR3 reads CASSFLLGEGRGYTF. For the CDR3, the DNA is TGTGCCAGCAGTTTCCTCCTCGGGGAGGGTCGTGGCTACACCTTC.

This chain's CDR3 is CASSGAGNSNQPQHF. The CDR3 nucleotides read TGTGCCAGCAGCGGTGCAGGGAATAGCAATCAGCCCCAGCATTTT. The chain combines TRBV28 with TRBJ1-5, with a weak D call TRBD1 (5 bases). Looked up from germline, CDR1 is MDHEN and CDR2 is SYDVKM. Trimming took off 6 bases at V and 0 bases at J, with 12 bases between the two ends. The CDR3 spans 15 residues. The full variable domain, rest sourced from reference TRBV28 and TRBJ1-5, is DVKVTQSSRYLVKRTGEKVFLECVQDMDHENMFWYRQDPGLGLRLIYFSYDVKMKEKGDIPEGYSVSREKKERFSLILESASTNQTSMYLCASSGAGNSNQPQHFGDGTRLSIL.

The chain joins TRBV27 to TRBJ2-1; D call uncertain. The ends were cut back, 6 bases at V and 3 bases at J, with 6 bases in the middle. The germline gives CDR1 MNHEY, CDR2 SMNVEV (reference sequence). The CDR3 loop spans 12 amino acids. The DNA of the CDR3 is TGTGCCAGCAGATCAAACTACAATGAGCAGTTCTTC. Translating gives CASRSNYNEQFF.

The gene calls are TRBV2 and TRBJ1-5; TRBD1 matches 10 bases. CDR1 is SNHLY and CDR2 is FYNNEI in the germline V gene. The CDR3 covers 14 residues. With V trimmed by 4 bases and J by 7 bases, 4 bases remained unmatched. CDR3 in DNA: TGTGCCAGCAGTGTTAGGACAGGGGGACAGCCCCAGCATTTT. This encodes CASSVRTGGQPQHF.

The chain carries TRBV5-1 and TRBJ1-3; TRBD1 matches 10 bases. V dropped 3 bases and J dropped 4; count of bases not matched to a gene: 10. Germline V gene sequence: CDR1 SGHRS, CDR2 YFSETQ. The CDR3 consists of 17 residues. This CDR3 reads CASSYYPGQGNGNTIYF. Here the CDR3 DNA reads TGCGCCAGCAGCTACTATCCGGGACAGGGGAACGGAAACACCATATATTTT. Full variable domain (outside the CDR3, taken from reference TRBV5-1 and TRBJ1-3): KAGVTQTPRYLIKTRGQQVTLSCSPISGHRSVSWYQQTPGQGLQFLFEYFSETQRNKGNFPGRFSGRQFSNSRSEMNVSTLELGDSALYLCASSYYPGQGNGNTIYFGEGSWLTVV.

The chain recombines TRBV4-2 with TRBJ2-3; 11 nucleotides line up with TRBD2. CDR3 length equals 17 residues. The germline V gene encodes CDR1 LGHNA and CDR2 YNFKEQ. With 0 bases clipped from V and 2 bases from J, the junction kept 4 bases outside the gene matches. CDR3 coding DNA: TGTGCCAGCAGCCAAGAAGGGACTAGCGGATACACAGATACGCAGTATTTT. Protein sequence: CASSQEGTSGYTDTQYF.

This chain links TRBV7-6 with TRBJ2-1, with no clear D. This CDR3 is 15 amino acids long. The germline V gene encodes CDR1 SGHVS and CDR2 FNYEAQ. Trimming shortened V by 1 base and J by 0 bases, and 7 bases separated the two germline ends. DNA for the CDR3: TGTGCCAGCAGCTTAGAAGGGTACTCCTACAATGAGCAGTTCTTC. This encodes CASSLEGYSYNEQFF.

The V and J genes are TRBV5-4 and TRBJ1-2, with 9 bases that match TRBD1. V shed 0 bases, J shed 6 bases, and the junction held 9 bases outside the gene matches. There are 16 residues in the CDR3. The germline CDR1 and CDR2 sequences are SGHNT and YYREEE (reference sequence). DNA of the CDR3: TGTGCCAGCAGCTTGGGTGCCTGGACAGGGGAGGATGGCTACACCTTC. Translated: CASSLGAWTGEDGYTF.

As concerns this clone: Given the absence of the conserved phenylalanine or tryptophan at the CDR3 end, a read error is likely. The rearrangement uses TRBV6-6 and TRBJ2-7; 11 positions agree with TRBD2. V shed 6 bases, J shed 3 bases, and the junction held 10 bases outside the gene matches. Germline V CDR1 and CDR2: MNHNY, SVGAGI (reference sequence). The CDR3 has 16 residues. The CDR3 DNA sequence: TGTGCCAGCAGGCCACAGGTGGGACTAGCGGACTACGAGCAGTACCTC. Its protein product is CASRPQVGLADYEQYL.

This clone was observed once. The chain uses TRBV18 and TRBJ2-7; 12 nucleotides align to TRBD2. Germline values: CDR1 KGHSH, CDR2 LQKENI. CDR3 size: 15 residues. V shed 4 bases, J shed 7 bases, and the junction held 8 bases outside the gene matches. The CDR3 spells CASSRQASGREEQYF. The CDR3 DNA reads as TGTGCCAGCTCACGTCAGGCTAGCGGGAGGGAAGAGCAGTACTTC.

The chain employs TRBV10-3 and TRBJ2-3, with 8 bases lining up with TRBD2. The CDR3 is 14 residues long. V lost 4 bases, J lost 4 bases, and 4 bases stayed unmatched. CDR1 ENHRY and CDR2 SYGVKD come from the germline V gene. CDR3 sequence (DNA): TGTGCCATCAGTGTAGCGGGAAATCCAGATACGCAGTATTTT. It encodes CAISVAGNPDTQYF.

V and J are TRBV19 and TRBJ2-1; D unclear. This CDR3 comprises 14 residues. The germline CDR1 and CDR2 sequences are LNHDA and SQIVND (reference sequence). V gave up 6 bases and J gave up 0 bases, with 9 bases separating them. CDR3 DNA sequence: TGTGCCAGTAGCGGGCCCCCCTCCTACAATGAGCAGTTCTTC. This sequence encodes CASSGPPSYNEQFF.

This rearrangement joins TRBV5-1 to TRBJ2-2; D is perhaps TRBD2 (5 bases). Germline CDR1 SGHRS, CDR2 YFSETQ. The CDR3 spans 15 residues. V lost 1 base, J lost 6 bases, and 13 bases lay in between. CDR3 DNA sequence: TGCGCCAGCAGCTTGTCAGGACCGGGGTCCGGGGAGCTGTTTTTT. Protein product: CASSLSGPGSGELFF.

This clone was detected once. The V gene is TRBV6-1, the J gene TRBJ1-1, with a possible D match to TRBD1 (6 bases). Per germline, CDR1 MNHNS and CDR2 SASEGT. This CDR3 is 12 amino acids long. DNA for the CDR3: TGTGCAGCCGGGGGCGAGAACACTGAAGCTTTCTTT. Encoded protein: CAAGGENTEAFF.

The rearrangement uses TRBV10-1 and TRBJ1-3; D ambiguous. The CDR3 has 14 amino acids. Trimming cost V 2 bases and J 0 bases, with 5 bases left between them. Germline CDR1 WNHNN, CDR2 SYGVQD (reference sequence). CDR3 sequence reads: CASSERLSGNTIYF. The CDR3 DNA is TGCGCCAGCAGTGAGCGGCTCTCTGGAAACACCATATATTTT.

J is TRBJ1-4 and V is TRBV18, with D uncertain. V was pared by 3 bases and J by 0 bases, with 11 bases between. Germline assignment: CDR1 KGHSH and CDR2 LQKENI. The CDR3 totals 16 residues. CDR3 nucleotides: TGTGCCAGCTCACCTCGATTGGAGGCAACTAATGAAAAACTGTTTTTT. It is translated as CASSPRLEATNEKLFF.

This chain uses TRBV6-6 with TRBJ2-2, with D possibly TRBD1 on 6 matching bases. Germline CDR1 MNHNY, CDR2 SVGAGI (reference sequence). This CDR3 contains 14 residues. V was shortened by 3 bases and J by 11 bases, with 16 bases between the two germline ends. CDR3 nucleotide sequence: TGTGCCAGCAGTTATGCAGGGGCGCAGGGAGAGCTGTTTTTT. Amino acids: CASSYAGAQGELFF.

This chain joins TRBV30 and TRBJ2-7; no clear D gene. Germline lookup yields CDR1 GTSNPN and CDR2 SVGIG (reference sequence). The CDR3 totals 11 residues. Trimming cost V 0 bases and J 4 bases, with 4 bases left between them. CDR3 nucleotides: TGTGCCTGGAGTGTTGGATACGAGCAGTACTTC. Translating gives CAWSVGYEQYF.

The V call is TRBV30, the J call TRBJ1-4; possible D gene TRBD1, 6 bases. V lost 2 bases and J lost 8, with 15 bases in between. The CDR3 has 14 amino acids. Germline CDR1 is GTSNPN and CDR2 is SVGIG (reference sequence). The CDR3 region is CAWSPGHPTEKLFF. The CDR3 DNA follows: TGTGCCTGGAGTCCGGGACACCCAACCGAAAAACTGTTTTTT.

V gene TRBV29-1 combines with J gene TRBJ1-2; D uncertain. Germline values: CDR1 SQVTM, CDR2 ANQGSEA. Trimming stripped 4 bases from V and 7 bases from J, with 16 bases between. The CDR3 sequence is 13 residues long. The CDR3 region has the DNA TGCAGCGTTGTCGAGGGAGGCTCGGGTGGCTACACCTTC. As protein: CSVVEGGSGGYTF. The full variable domain, with the rest looked up from reference TRBV29-1 and TRBJ1-2, is SAVISQKPSRDICQRGTSLTIQCQVDSQVTMMFWYRQQPGQSLTLIATANQGSEATYESGFVIDKFPISRPNLTFSTLTVSNMSPEDSSIYLCSVVEGGSGGYTFGSGTRLTVV.

This rearrangement joins TRBV6-5 to TRBJ2-5; a weak D match, TRBD1 (6 bases). Germline lookup yields CDR1 MNHEY and CDR2 SVGAGI. The CDR3 loop spans 14 amino acids. The V and J ends lost 7 bases and 5 bases respectively, with 17 bases between them. Here the CDR3 DNA reads TGTGCCAGCACAAGACAGGACCCAGGGGAGACCCAGTACTTC. The encoded protein is CASTRQDPGETQYF.

The rearrangement joins TRBV18 to TRBJ2-2; 7 positions match TRBD2. V was pared by 0 bases and J by 1 base, with 11 bases of the junction left unmatched. The CDR3 extends over 19 amino acids. Germline CDR1 and CDR2: KGHSH and LQKENI. The CDR3 sequence is CASSPPSGGRVQNTGELFF. DNA for the CDR3: TGTGCCAGCTCACCACCCTCGGGAGGACGGGTTCAGAACACCGGGGAGCTGTTTTTT.

The chain recombines TRBV9 with TRBJ1-2; no firm D call. The CDR3 runs 11 residues. Germline V gene lookup returns CDR1 SGDLS and CDR2 YYNGEE. V dropped 1 base and J dropped 8 bases, with 6 bases sitting between them. CDR3 DNA: TGTGCCAGCAGCGTAAACGAGGGCTACACCTTC. This encodes CASSVNEGYTF.